The 6 T cell receptor beta chains given below trace back to one sample, sequenced in a study of blood T cells in healthy people across ages. For the second PCR, which ran for about 7 to 12 cycles, a sample-barcoded 5' primer and a J-beta primer mix were used. TCRdb used MiXCR to reprocess the 5' RACE reads, holding one entry per CDR3 protein. This table holds about 730,000 distinct CDR3 sequences, roughly 44% found once. The sample comprised blood. Every receptor here comes from a woman aged 60-70 years in good health.

This clonotype has more than one count but fewer than ten. The V and J genes are TRBV20-1 and TRBJ2-3; 12 bases align to TRBD2. Germline assignment: CDR1 DFQATT and CDR2 SNEGSKA (reference sequence). The CDR3 runs to 16 residues. Germline trimming cut 2 bases from V and 3 bases from J; bases unmatched to any gene: 6. The CDR3 region has the DNA TGCAGTGCTAGACTAGCGGGAGGGGTGTGGACAGATACGCAGTATTTT. It is translated as CSARLAGGVWTDTQYF.

The chain carries TRBV20-1 and TRBJ1-1; TRBD1 matches 8 bases. With 3 bases clipped from V and 6 bases from J, the junction kept 3 bases outside the gene matches. This CDR3 is built from 12 residues. Looked up from germline, CDR1 is DFQATT and CDR2 is SNEGSKA (reference sequence). Here the CDR3 reads CSASSGGSEAFF. In DNA form, the CDR3 reads TGCAGTGCTAGTTCAGGGGGCTCTGAAGCTTTCTTT.

CDR3 bases: TGTGCCAGCACGCAGGGGACCCATGAAGCTTTCTTT. It encodes CASTQGTHEAFF. The chain carries TRBV6-5 and TRBJ1-1; weak D call: TRBD1 (6 bases). V was cut by 7 bases and J by 7 bases, with 13 bases left in between. Germline CDR1 is MNHEY and CDR2 is SVGAGI. There are 12 residues in the CDR3.

This clonotype was recorded once. The J gene is TRBJ2-7, the V gene TRBV6-4; either TRBD1 or TRBD2 may supply D (5 bases each). In germline, CDR1 is MRHNA, CDR2 SNTAGT. The CDR3 length is 17 residues. V dropped 0 bases and J dropped 7 bases, with 22 bases sitting between them. This CDR3 is CASSDSVQNIGTSEQYF. The CDR3 DNA reads as TGTGCCAGCAGTGACTCGGTACAGAATATAGGGACCAGTGAGCAGTACTTC.

The genes are TRBV29-1 and TRBJ1-1; D not resolved. The germline V and J ends were trimmed by 4 bases and 4 bases, with 13 bases remaining between them. The CDR3 is made up of 13 amino acids. The germline gives CDR1 SQVTM, CDR2 ANQGSEA. In DNA, the CDR3 is TGCAGCGTTGCGGGGATAGAGGGCACTGAAGCTTTCTTT. The encoded protein is CSVAGIEGTEAFF.

This chain connects TRBV20-1 to TRBJ2-1, with a weak D call TRBD2 (5 bases). CDR1 and CDR2 from the germline V gene are DFQATT and SNEGSKA (reference sequence). Deletions cut 3 bases from V and 5 bases from J, with 17 bases between. CDR3 length: 15 amino acids. Written as DNA, the CDR3 is TGCAGTGCTAGTTTGGTGGCTAGCATAGACAATGAGCAGTTCTTC. This codes for CSASLVASIDNEQFF.